The present TCR beta chain was sequenced within a study of shared clonotypes between healthy human individuals. Study results and limitations: Between a handful of donors, naive CD4 clonotypes were shared at a level of around 5.2%. The donor pool, a small one, limited the genetic and exposure-history diversity represented.

V lost 2 bases and J lost 0, with 14 bases in between. The germline V gene has CDR1 MNHNS and CDR2 SASEGT. The CDR3 runs to 18 residues. In this sample, this clone turned up once. What it binds is not known. Sequencing used immunoSEQ multiplex PCR; TCRdb keeps in-frame clones, though not all of them. This sample has under 2,500,000 clones, with roughly 95% found just once. The specimen sequenced was naive CD4+ T cells sorted from blood. Subset reported: CD45RA+ positively selected. This chain joins TRBV6-1 and TRBJ2-6; D is unclear. This clonotype was sampled from a man aged 18 to 30 in good health. The CDR3 DNA follows: TGTGCCAGCAGTGAATTTGGATTTCAGACCTCTGGGGCCAACGTCCTGACTTTC. Translating gives CASSEFGFQTSGANVLTF.